This TCR beta chain emerged from a study of blood T cell repertoires in COVID-19. Study-level background: T cells, B-cell-depleted T cells, or PBMCs supplied cDNA or gDNA.

Measured with immunoSEQ multiplex PCR; TCRdb has only the in-frame clones, and not every one. This sample has 200,000 to 250,000 clones, with about nine tenths found just once. This receptor was obtained from a woman aged 50 to 60 with acute or convalescent COVID-19. Sequencing was carried out using peripheral blood.

The CDR3 here is CASYEVLETGANYGYTF. The CDR3 bases are TGTGCCAGCTATGAGGTTTTGGAGACAGGGGCTAACTATGGCTACACCTTC. The rearrangement uses TRBV13 and TRBJ1-2; 8 bases line up with TRBD1. Germline CDR1 is PRHDT and CDR2 is FYEKMQ (reference sequence). The CDR3 sequence is 17 residues long. J gave up 0 bases and V 8 bases, and 14 bases lay outside the gene matches.